This TCR beta chain was retrieved from a study of T cell responses to AZD1222 COVID-19 vaccine. This table comes from immunoSEQ multiplex PCR, and its TCRdb copy is limited to in-frame clones, with some not included. The sample contains over 140,000 clones, more than 90% of which appear only once. About this clone: Mismatch with germline at one junction end may stem from a read error.

Per germline, CDR1 SGHAT and CDR2 FQDESV (reference sequence). The CDR3 covers 14 residues. The sequence was collected from an adult in good health. This chain joins TRBV11-1 and TRBJ2-7; D uncertain. The sample here was peripheral blood, taken on day 0 of AZD1222 vaccination. DNA of the CDR3: TGTGCCAGCAGGTTAGGCCCCGGCTCCTACGAGCAGTACTTC. Translating gives CASRLGPGSYEQYF.